These 23 T cell receptor beta chains came from one sample sequenced in a study of vaccination and CD4 T cells after COVID-19. These receptors are not linked to any known antigen. Cultured CD4+ T-cell DNA underwent Oncomine TCR Beta short-read sequencing. Each CDR3 protein gets one entry after TCRdb re-called the PCR reads with MiXCR. The sample includes some 11,000 distinct CDR3 sequences, 30% to 40% seen only once; the top ten take 13%. Regarding treatment: roughly 10-day PBMC culture with coronavirus spike peptide pools or control peptides (ViraFEST assay). The material sequenced was CD4+ T cells from blood, cultured in vitro, taken after SARS-CoV-2 vaccination. All receptors derive from a human donor who had recovered from COVID-19.

This clonotype was found a few times. CDR3 DNA sequence: TGTGCCAGCAGCCCCGCGTTGCACTACGAGCAGTACTTC. Translating gives CASSPALHYEQYF. The gene calls are TRBV6-1 and TRBJ2-7, with D unclear. Trimming cost V 6 bases and J 3 bases, with 12 bases left between them. The CDR3 extends over 13 amino acids. Per the germline V gene, CDR1 is MNHNS and CDR2 is SASEGT.

This clonotype was seen a handful of times. V gene TRBV7-2 combines with J gene TRBJ2-3, with no clear D. The V end was cut by 2 bases, the J end by 2 bases, with 8 bases between. Germline CDR1 and CDR2: SGHTA and FQGNSA. The CDR3 extends over 14 amino acids. CDR3 DNA sequence: TGTGCCAGCAGCTTAAATGGAGTCACAGATACGCAGTATTTT. As protein: CASSLNGVTDTQYF.

The chain uses TRBV18 and TRBJ1-5; no firm D call. The CDR3 runs 17 residues. Trimming cost V 3 bases and J 3 bases, with 18 bases left between them. In germline, CDR1 is KGHSH, CDR2 LQKENI. The DNA of the CDR3 is TGTGCCAGCTCACCCACGGGCAGAACCTTGGCCAATCAGCCCCAGCATTTT. Protein product: CASSPTGRTLANQPQHF.

J is TRBJ1-1 and V is TRBV19; D is ambiguous. The V gene's germline CDR1 is LNHDA and CDR2 SQIVND (reference sequence). Trimming pared 1 base from V and 6 bases from J, leaving 6 bases between. The CDR3 has 12 residues. This chain's CDR3 is CASSIGTSEAFF. The CDR3 DNA reads as TGTGCCAGTAGTATAGGGACCTCTGAAGCTTTCTTT. The complete variable domain, with remaining parts taken from reference TRBV19 and TRBJ1-1, reads DGGITQSPKYLFRKEGQNVTLSCEQNLNHDAMYWYRQDPGQGLRLIYYSQIVNDFQKGDIAEGYSVSREKKESFPLTVTSAQKNPTAFYLCASSIGTSEAFFGQGTRLTVV.

This clonotype was observed a few times. The rearrangement joins TRBV19 to TRBJ1-5, with a tentative D call TRBD1 (5 bases). Trimming removed 5 bases at V and 5 bases at J, with 19 bases between. The CDR3 contains 16 residues. Germline CDR1 LNHDA, CDR2 SQIVND (reference sequence). CDR3 sequence: CASSSAGGRGYQPQHF. CDR3 nucleotides: TGTGCCAGTAGTTCCGCCGGGGGGAGGGGATATCAGCCCCAGCATTTT.

V and J are TRBV28 and TRBJ2-1, with D unclear. V gave up 3 bases and J gave up 5 bases, with 8 bases separating them. The CDR3 totals 13 residues. From germline, CDR1 is MDHEN and CDR2 SYDVKM. The CDR3 DNA reads TGTGCCAGCAGTTTTATCCACAACAATGAGCAGTTCTTC. Translated, it gives CASSFIHNNEQFF.

This clonotype was found a few times. The J gene is TRBJ1-3, the V gene TRBV7-2; TRBD1 matches at 7 bases. The CDR3 length is 15 residues. The ends lost 4 bases at V and 5 bases at J; junction bases unmatched: 8. The V gene's germline CDR1 is SGHTA and CDR2 FQGNSA. CDR3 bases: TGTGCCAGCAGCTCACAGGGACAGATAAGAAACACCATATATTTT. Translating it yields CASSSQGQIRNTIYF.

This chain uses TRBV28 with TRBJ2-2; 8 bases map to TRBD1. The CDR3 runs to 17 residues. Looked up from germline, CDR1 is MDHEN and CDR2 is SYDVKM. V lost 5 bases, J lost 0 bases, and 8 bases stayed unmatched. In nucleotides, the CDR3 is TGTGCCAGCAGTCCCAGGGACAGGTTTACGAACACCGGGGAGCTGTTTTTT. This sequence encodes CASSPRDRFTNTGELFF.

In DNA, the CDR3 is TGTGCCAGCAGCACTTTAGCGGGAGGCAGCAATGAGCAGTTCTTC. It codes for CASSTLAGGSNEQFF. This sequence joins TRBV27 and TRBJ2-1, with 10 bases fitting TRBD2. Germline V gives CDR1 MNHEY, CDR2 SMNVEV (reference sequence). J gave up 6 bases and V 6 bases, and 8 bases lay outside the gene matches. The CDR3 loop spans 15 amino acids.

V usage is TRBV11-2 and J usage is TRBJ2-7; unclear D gene. The length of the CDR3 is 16 residues. The V gene's germline CDR1 is SGHAT and CDR2 FQNNGV. The germline V and J ends were trimmed by 2 bases and 2 bases, with 16 bases remaining between them. The CDR3 DNA sequence: TGTGCCAGCAGCTTATTGGTAGGGCGAACTGCCTACGAGCAGTACTTC. Translation: CASSLLVGRTAYEQYF.

The chain is built from TRBV28 and TRBJ2-1; D might be TRBD2 (5 bases). The germline V gene has CDR1 MDHEN and CDR2 SYDVKM. Trimming took 3 bases from V and 0 from J, leaving 18 bases between them. This CDR3 is built from 18 residues. The CDR3 reads CASSFRRIPGVSYNEQFF. The DNA for the CDR3 is TGTGCCAGCAGTTTCAGGCGCATACCCGGGGTCTCCTACAATGAGCAGTTCTTC.

By its share, this clonotype is medium-sized (0.01 to 0.1%). The chain uses TRBV6-1 and TRBJ1-1, with D uncertain. CDR1 is MNHNS, CDR2 SASEGT, per germline. V lost 5 bases to trimming and J lost 1 base, with 8 bases between them. The CDR3 has 13 residues. This CDR3 is CASSPQWNTEAFF. The CDR3 DNA reads TGTGCCAGCAGTCCACAGTGGAACACTGAAGCTTTCTTT.

About this clonotype itself: A far larger clone differs by one base, so this is likely a read error. This chain connects TRBV20-1 to TRBJ2-1; a weak D match, TRBD2 (5 bases). Trimming pared 3 bases from V and 10 bases from J, leaving 19 bases between. Germline V CDR1 and CDR2: DFQATT, SNEGSKA (reference sequence). The CDR3 runs to 14 residues. The CDR3 region has the DNA TGCAGTGCTAGGTCTCGGTTACGCGAGGGCGAGCAGTTCTTC. It encodes CSARSRLREGEQFF.

A word on this clonotype: Since no conserved phenylalanine or tryptophan closes the CDR3, a read error is the likely cause. This chain uses TRBV7-8 with TRBJ1-1, with D possibly TRBD1 on 6 matching bases. Germline V CDR1 and CDR2: SGHVS, FQNEAQ. The ends were cut back, 7 bases at V and 0 bases at J, with 21 bases in the middle. The CDR3 is made up of 17 amino acids. The CDR3 sequence: CASTPGGGLILNTEAFY. The DNA for the CDR3 is TGTGCCAGCACCCCGGGCGGGGGGCTCATACTGAACACTGAAGCTTTCTAT.

The chain combines TRBV5-1 with TRBJ1-2, with TRBD1 as a possible D gene (5 bases). This CDR3 is 16 amino acids long. V was clipped by 3 bases and J by 0 bases, with 15 bases between them. Germline V CDR1 and CDR2: SGHRS, YFSETQ. DNA of the CDR3: TGCGCCAGCAGCTCCCCGACCCAAGGGGCTAACTATGGCTACACCTTC. Its translation: CASSSPTQGANYGYTF.

The rearrangement links TRBV12-3 or TRBV12-4 to TRBJ2-1; D is possibly TRBD2 (6 bases). The CDR3 is 14 residues long. Trimming removed 5 bases from V and 0 bases from J, with 8 bases in between. CDR3 residues: CASSKAGSYNEQFF. The DNA for the CDR3 is TGTGCCAGCAGTAAAGCGGGCTCCTACAATGAGCAGTTCTTC.

This clonotype is labeled as medium-sized. This chain joins TRBV5-6 and TRBJ1-1, with D perhaps TRBD1 (5 bases). The CDR3 extends over 14 amino acids. V lost 5 bases and J 5 bases, leaving 16 bases between the germline ends. Germline CDR1 reads SGHDT; CDR2 reads YYEEEE. The CDR3 loop reads CASRRGLVGTEAFF. CDR3 coding DNA: TGTGCCAGCAGGCGGGGACTGGTCGGGACTGAAGCTTTCTTT.

This clonotype was counted a few times. J is TRBJ2-1 and V is TRBV6-2 or TRBV6-3; D possibly corresponds to TRBD1 (8 bases). This CDR3 is built from 15 residues. The ends were cut back, 6 bases at V and 10 bases at J, with 22 bases in the middle. CDR1 and CDR2 from the germline V gene are MNHEY and SVGEGT. The CDR3 DNA is TGTGCCAGCAGCCTCCGAGGACTAGGGACAGGAGAGCAGTTCTTC. This sequence encodes CASSLRGLGTGEQFF.

J is TRBJ1-1 and V is TRBV7-2, with a tentative D call TRBD1 (5 bases). Germline V gene sequence: CDR1 SGHTA, CDR2 FQGNSA. This CDR3 contains 15 residues. Trimming cost V 1 base and J 1 base, with 10 bases left between them. The CDR3 region has the DNA TGTGCCAGCAGCTTAGGGGCAGGGTCGAACACTGAAGCTTTCTTT. Protein product: CASSLGAGSNTEAFF.

This clonotype was seen a few times. This chain uses TRBV6-1 with TRBJ2-5, with 9 bases matching TRBD1. Trimming cost V 6 bases and J 2 bases; bases outside gene matches: 13. In germline, CDR1 is MNHNS, CDR2 SASEGT. This CDR3 has 17 residues. CDR3 sequence reads: CASSLDPRDRDQETQYF. The CDR3 nucleotides read TGTGCCAGCAGCCTAGACCCCCGGGACAGGGATCAAGAGACCCAGTACTTC.

This chain uses TRBV11-2 with TRBJ2-7; D uncertain. The CDR3 has 15 amino acids. The V end was cut by 4 bases, the J end by 2 bases, with 15 bases between. Germline V CDR1 and CDR2: SGHAT, FQNNGV. The CDR3 sequence is CASSSHGIPAYEQYF. The CDR3 nucleotides are TGTGCCAGCAGCTCCCACGGTATCCCGGCCTACGAGCAGTACTTC.

The chain recombines TRBV5-1 with TRBJ2-5; D not resolved. The V end lost 1 base, the J end lost 3 bases, and 13 bases lay between the germline ends. CDR1 and CDR2 (germline): SGHRS, YFSETQ. This CDR3 comprises 15 residues. The CDR3 region has the DNA TGCGCCAGCAGCTTGCAAGGGCTAACCAAAGAGACCCAGTACTTC. This codes for CASSLQGLTKETQYF.

The chain carries TRBV10-3 and TRBJ1-1; a weak D match, TRBD1 (5 bases). The CDR3 covers 16 residues. The germline V gene has CDR1 ENHRY and CDR2 SYGVKD. Trimming shortened V by 2 bases and J by 11 bases, and 24 bases separated the two germline ends. The DNA for the CDR3 is TGTGCCATCAGTGAGCGCCCATCATACGGGGGTGCTAGTGCTTTCTTT. It translates to CAISERPSYGGASAFF.